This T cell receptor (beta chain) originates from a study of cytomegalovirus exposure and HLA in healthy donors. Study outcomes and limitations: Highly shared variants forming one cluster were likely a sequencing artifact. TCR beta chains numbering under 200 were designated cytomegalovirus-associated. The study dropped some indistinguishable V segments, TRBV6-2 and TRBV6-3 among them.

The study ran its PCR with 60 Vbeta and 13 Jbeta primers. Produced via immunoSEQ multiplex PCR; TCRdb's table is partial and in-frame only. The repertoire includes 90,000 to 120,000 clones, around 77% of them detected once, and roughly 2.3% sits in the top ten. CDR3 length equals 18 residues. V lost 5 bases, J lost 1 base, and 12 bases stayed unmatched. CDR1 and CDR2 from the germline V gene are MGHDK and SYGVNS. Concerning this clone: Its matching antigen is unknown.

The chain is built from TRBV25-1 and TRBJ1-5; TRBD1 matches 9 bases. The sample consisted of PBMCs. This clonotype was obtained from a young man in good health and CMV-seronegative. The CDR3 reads CASSPTTQGAGSNQPQHF. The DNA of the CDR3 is TGTGCCAGCAGTCCGACCACACAGGGGGCTGGGAGCAATCAGCCCCAGCATTTT.